These T cell receptor beta chains were read from a single sample in a study of blood T cell repertoires in COVID-19. Assay: immunoSEQ multiplex PCR; the TCRdb copy retains only in-frame clones and omits some. The data show about 170,000 clones, 70% to 90% seen once. The specimen sequenced was peripheral blood. All receptors derive from a woman at least 80 years old with COVID-19, enrolled during active disease. CDR3s include the opening cysteine and the closing phenylalanine or tryptophan. Fields, in order: D gene, clone size, J gene, V gene, CDR3 protein, CDR3 DNA. A D gene is named only where the DNA matches it firmly. Rows give clone size only sometimes, using once, few, many, or a class for an expanded clone.

D gene: -
clone size: -
J gene: TRBJ1-1
V gene: TRBV5-1
CDR3 protein: CASSLGAENTEAFF
CDR3 DNA: TGCGCCAGCAGCTTGGGGGCAGAGAACACTGAAGCTTTCTTT

D gene: TRBD1
clone size: -
J gene: TRBJ2-5
V gene: TRBV28
CDR3 protein: CASSSFYSVLQGETQYF
CDR3 DNA: TGTGCCAGCAGCTCCTTTTACAGTGTCTTACAGGGGGAGACCCAGTACTTC

D gene: TRBD2
clone size: -
J gene: TRBJ2-3
V gene: TRBV5-4
CDR3 protein: CASSLVAGGDTQYF
CDR3 DNA: TGTGCCAGCAGCTTGGTAGCGGGGGGAGATACGCAGTATTTT

D gene: -
clone size: -
J gene: TRBJ1-2
V gene: TRBV7-2
CDR3 protein: CASSLDSHYGYTF
CDR3 DNA: TGTGCCAGCAGCTTAGACAGTCACTATGGCTACACCTTC

D gene: TRBD2
clone size: -
J gene: TRBJ2-2
V gene: TRBV5-1
CDR3 protein: CASSLARTSGDVEELFF
CDR3 DNA: TGCGCCAGCAGCTTGGCTAGGACTAGCGGGGACGTTGAGGAGCTGTTTTTT

D gene: -
clone size: -
J gene: TRBJ2-1
V gene: TRBV11-2
CDR3 protein: CASSLMGASPSYHNEQFF
CDR3 DNA: TGTGCCAGCAGCTTAATGGGGGCGTCGCCTAGCTACCACAATGAGCAGTTCTTC

D gene: -
clone size: -
J gene: TRBJ2-5
V gene: TRBV7-9
CDR3 protein: CASSLEVTGKQETQYF
CDR3 DNA: TGTGCCAGCAGCTTAGAGGTGACAGGAAAACAAGAGACCCAGTACTTC

D gene: -
clone size: few
J gene: TRBJ1-3
V gene: TRBV2
CDR3 protein: CATRPAGGSGNTIYF
CDR3 DNA: TGTGCCACCCGGCCCGCCGGGGGCTCTGGAAACACCATATATTTT

D gene: -
clone size: -
J gene: TRBJ2-6
V gene: TRBV7-9
CDR3 protein: CASSNSGANVLTF
CDR3 DNA: TGTGCCAGCAGTAACTCTGGGGCCAACGTCCTGACTTTC

D gene: -
clone size: -
J gene: TRBJ1-6
V gene: TRBV4-1
CDR3 protein: CASSQGHAERNSPLHF
CDR3 DNA: TGCGCCAGCAGCCAAGGCCACGCGGAACGGAATTCACCCCTCCACTTT

D gene: TRBD1
clone size: -
J gene: TRBJ1-1
V gene: TRBV11-2
CDR3 protein: CASSWTGGTNTEAFF
CDR3 DNA: TGTGCCAGCAGCTGGACAGGAGGCACAAACACTGAAGCTTTCTTT

D gene: TRBD1
clone size: once
J gene: TRBJ2-7
V gene: TRBV5-1
CDR3 protein: CASSLLGQTSYEQYF
CDR3 DNA: TGCGCCAGCAGCTTGTTGGGACAGACATCCTACGAGCAGTACTTC